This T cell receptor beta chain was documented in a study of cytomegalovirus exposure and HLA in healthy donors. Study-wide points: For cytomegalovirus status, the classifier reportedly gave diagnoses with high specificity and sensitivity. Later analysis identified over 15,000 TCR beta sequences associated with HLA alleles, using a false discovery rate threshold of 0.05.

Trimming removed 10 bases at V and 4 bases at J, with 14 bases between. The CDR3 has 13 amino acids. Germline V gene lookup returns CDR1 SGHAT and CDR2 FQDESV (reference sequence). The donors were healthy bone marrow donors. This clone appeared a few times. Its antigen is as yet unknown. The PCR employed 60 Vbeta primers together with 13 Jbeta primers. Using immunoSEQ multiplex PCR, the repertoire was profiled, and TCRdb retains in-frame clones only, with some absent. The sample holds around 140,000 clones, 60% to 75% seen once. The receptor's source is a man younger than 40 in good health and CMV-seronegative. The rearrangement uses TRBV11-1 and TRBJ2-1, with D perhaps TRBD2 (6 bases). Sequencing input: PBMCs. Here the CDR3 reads CANMVGRYNEQFF. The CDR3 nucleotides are TGTGCCAACATGGTGGGGAGGTACAATGAGCAGTTCTTC.